The present T cell receptor beta chain was sequenced within a study of shared clonotypes between healthy human individuals. Study summary: Each donor's CD8 memory used one plate, CD8 naive two, each CD4 subset three.

With regard to this clone: Its antigen is currently unknown.

Study results and limitations: Shared clonotypes: roughly 4.5% naive CD4, about 4% naive CD8, 2% to 2.5% memory CD4, about 0.41% memory CD8.

Germline-derived CDR1 and CDR2 are GTSNPN and SVGIG (reference sequence). This CDR3 spans 13 amino acids. Trimming pared 1 base from V and 3 bases from J, leaving 9 bases between. TCRdb's copy holds only in-frame clones and misses some; the assay was immunoSEQ multiplex PCR. The table records 2 million to 2.5 million clones, 85% to 95% of them present only once. Naive CD4+ cells were CD45RA-selected; the remaining cells were memory. The material sequenced was naive CD4+ T cells from PBMCs. Stated subset: CD45RA+ positively selected. This chain uses TRBV30 with TRBJ1-2; TRBD1 is a possible D gene (5 bases). This clonotype originated in a young man in good health. Some clones in this sample may be carry-over from other donors' samples. The CDR3 DNA reads TGTGCCTGGAGTGGCGGCAGGGACTATGGCTACACCTTC. Its translation: CAWSGGRDYGYTF.